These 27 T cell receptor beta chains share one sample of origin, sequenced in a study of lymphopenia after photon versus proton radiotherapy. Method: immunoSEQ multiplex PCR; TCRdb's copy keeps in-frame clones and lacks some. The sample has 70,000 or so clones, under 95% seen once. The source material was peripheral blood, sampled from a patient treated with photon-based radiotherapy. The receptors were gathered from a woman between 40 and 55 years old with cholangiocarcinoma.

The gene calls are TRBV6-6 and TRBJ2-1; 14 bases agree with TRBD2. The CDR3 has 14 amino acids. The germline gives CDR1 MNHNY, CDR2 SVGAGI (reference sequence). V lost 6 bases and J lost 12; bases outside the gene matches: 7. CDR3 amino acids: CASRLTSGGAWQFF. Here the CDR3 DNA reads TGTGCCAGCAGGTTGACTAGCGGGGGGGCCTGGCAGTTCTTC.

In DNA form, the CDR3 reads TGTGCCAGTAGCTTTACAGGGGCCCCGAACACTGAAGCTTTCTTT. Translating it yields CASSFTGAPNTEAFF. The chain carries TRBV19 and TRBJ1-1, with 7 bases matching TRBD1. CDR3 length: 15 residues. The germline V gene encodes CDR1 LNHDA and CDR2 SQIVND (reference sequence). Germline trimming cut 6 bases from V and 1 base from J; bases unmatched to any gene: 8.

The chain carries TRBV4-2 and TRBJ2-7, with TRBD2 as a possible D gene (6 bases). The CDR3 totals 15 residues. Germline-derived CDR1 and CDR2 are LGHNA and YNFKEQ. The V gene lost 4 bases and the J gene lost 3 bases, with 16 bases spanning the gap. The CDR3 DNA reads TGTGCCAGCAGCCCCGGGGGAGAGGGCAACTACGAGCAGTACTTC. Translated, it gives CASSPGGEGNYEQYF.

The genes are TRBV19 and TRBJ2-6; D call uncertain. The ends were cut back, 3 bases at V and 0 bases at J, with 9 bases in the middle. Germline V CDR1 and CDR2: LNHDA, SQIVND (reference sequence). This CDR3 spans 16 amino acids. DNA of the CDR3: TGTGCCAGTAGTATCGACACGTCCTCTGGGGCCAACGTCCTGACTTTC. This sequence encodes CASSIDTSSGANVLTF.

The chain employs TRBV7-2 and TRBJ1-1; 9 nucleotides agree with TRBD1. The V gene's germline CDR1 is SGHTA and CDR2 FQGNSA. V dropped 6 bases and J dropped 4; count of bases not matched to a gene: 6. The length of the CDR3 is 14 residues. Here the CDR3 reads CASSGRDRVTEAFF. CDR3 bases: TGTGCCAGCAGTGGCCGGGACAGGGTCACTGAAGCTTTCTTT. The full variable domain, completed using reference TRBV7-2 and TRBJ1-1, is GAGVSQSPSNKVTEKGKDVELRCDPISGHTALYWYRQSLGQGLEFLIYFQGNSAPDKSGLPSDRFSAERTGGSVSTLTIQRTQQEDSAVYLCASSGRDRVTEAFFGQGTRLTVV.

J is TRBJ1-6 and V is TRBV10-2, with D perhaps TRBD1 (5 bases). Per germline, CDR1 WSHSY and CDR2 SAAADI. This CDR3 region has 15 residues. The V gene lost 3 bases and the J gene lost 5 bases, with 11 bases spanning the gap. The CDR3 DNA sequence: TGCGCCAGCAGTGAACAGGACCTGGATAATTCACCCCTCCACTTT. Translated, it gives CASSEQDLDNSPLHF.

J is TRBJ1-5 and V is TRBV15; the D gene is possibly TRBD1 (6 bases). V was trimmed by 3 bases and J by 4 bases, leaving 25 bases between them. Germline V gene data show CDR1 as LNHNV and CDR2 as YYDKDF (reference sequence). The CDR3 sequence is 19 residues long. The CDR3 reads CATSSPQGIWGERNQPQHF. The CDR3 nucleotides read TGTGCCACCAGCAGCCCACAGGGTATCTGGGGGGAACGAAATCAGCCCCAGCATTTT.

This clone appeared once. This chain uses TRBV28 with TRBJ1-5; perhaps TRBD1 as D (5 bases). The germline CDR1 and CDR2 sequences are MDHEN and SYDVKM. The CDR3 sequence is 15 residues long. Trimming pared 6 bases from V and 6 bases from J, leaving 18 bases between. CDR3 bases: TGTGCCAGCAGCCCCTCGGGGCCGGGCAGTCAGCCCCAGCATTTT. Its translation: CASSPSGPGSQPQHF.

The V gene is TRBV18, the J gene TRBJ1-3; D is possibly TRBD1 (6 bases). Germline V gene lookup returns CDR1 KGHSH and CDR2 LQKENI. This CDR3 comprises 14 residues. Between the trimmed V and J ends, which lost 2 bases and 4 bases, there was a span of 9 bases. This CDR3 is CASSPGDIGNTIYF. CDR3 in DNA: TGTGCCAGCTCACCAGGGGACATAGGAAACACCATATATTTT.

As DNA, the CDR3 is TGCGCCAGCAGCTTGGAAGGGACAGGGGCCTACAATGAGCAGTTCTTC. This encodes CASSLEGTGAYNEQFF. The chain joins TRBV5-1 to TRBJ2-1; TRBD1 agrees at 10 bases. The trim removed 0 bases at V and 2 bases at J, leaving 2 bases unmatched. CDR1 is SGHRS, CDR2 YFSETQ, per germline. The CDR3 runs to 16 residues.

The CDR3 loop reads CASSPVGGRGNTEAFF. The CDR3 bases are TGTGCCAGCAGCCCCGTTGGGGGTCGGGGGAACACTGAAGCTTTCTTT. J is TRBJ1-1 and V is TRBV7-8; D may be TRBD1 (5 bases). The CDR3 sequence is 16 residues long. Germline assignment: CDR1 SGHVS and CDR2 FQNEAQ. Deletions cut 5 bases from V and 1 base from J, with 17 bases between. Variable domain in full (rest from reference TRBV7-8 and TRBJ1-1): GAGVSQSPRYKVAKRGQDVALRCDPISGHVSLFWYQQALGQGPEFLTYFQNEAQLDKSGLPSDRFFAERPEGSVSTLKIQRTQQEDSAVYLCASSPVGGRGNTEAFFGQGTRLTVV.

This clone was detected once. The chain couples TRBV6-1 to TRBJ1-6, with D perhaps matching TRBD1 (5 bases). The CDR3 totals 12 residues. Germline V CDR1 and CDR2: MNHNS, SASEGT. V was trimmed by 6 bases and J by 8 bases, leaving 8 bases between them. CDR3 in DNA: TGTGCCAGCAGCCGGGGGGATTCACCCCTCCACTTT. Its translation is CASSRGDSPLHF.

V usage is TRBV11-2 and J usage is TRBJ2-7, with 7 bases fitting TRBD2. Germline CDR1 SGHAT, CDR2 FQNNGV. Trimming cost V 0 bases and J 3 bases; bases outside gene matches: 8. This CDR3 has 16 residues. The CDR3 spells CASSLDWGGNNYEQYF. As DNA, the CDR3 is TGTGCCAGCAGCTTAGATTGGGGGGGGAACAACTACGAGCAGTACTTC. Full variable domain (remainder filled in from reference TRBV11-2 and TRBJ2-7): EAGVAQSPRYKIIEKRQSVAFWCNPISGHATLYWYQQILGQGPKLLIQFQNNGVVDDSQLPKDRFSAERLKGVDSTLKIQPAKLEDSAVYLCASSLDWGGNNYEQYFGPGTRLTVT.

The CDR3 DNA reads as TGTGCCAGCAGGTCCTCGGCGGGTAGCTCCTACAATGAGCAGTTCTTC. Translation: CASRSSAGSSYNEQFF. The rearrangement joins TRBV6-6 to TRBJ2-1; tentative D call: TRBD2 (5 bases). CDR3 length equals 16 residues. Looked up from germline, CDR1 is MNHNY and CDR2 is SVGAGI (reference sequence). Trimming stripped 6 bases from V and 0 bases from J, with 15 bases between.

CDR3 protein: CASSIRLAGDTQYF. In nucleotides, the CDR3 is TGTGCCAGCAGCATTCGACTAGCGGGAGATACGCAGTATTTT. This chain connects TRBV9 to TRBJ2-3; 10 nucleotides match TRBD2. V was pared by 4 bases and J by 5 bases, with 4 bases of the junction left unmatched. CDR1 and CDR2 (germline): SGDLS, YYNGEE. The CDR3 sequence is 14 residues long. Together with reference TRBV9 and TRBJ2-3, the CDR3 gives the full variable domain: DSGVTQTPKHLITATGQRVTLRCSPRSGDLSVYWYQQSLDQGLQFLIQYYNGEERAKGNILERFSAQQFPDLHSELNLSSLELGDSALYFCASSIRLAGDTQYFGPGTRLTVL.

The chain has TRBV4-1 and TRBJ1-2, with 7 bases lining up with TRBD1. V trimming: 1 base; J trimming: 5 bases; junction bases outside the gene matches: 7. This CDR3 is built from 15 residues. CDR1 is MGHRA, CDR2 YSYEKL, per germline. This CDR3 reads CASSQVGTALYGYTF. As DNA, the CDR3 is TGCGCCAGCAGCCAAGTCGGGACAGCTTTGTATGGCTACACCTTC.

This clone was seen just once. The CDR3 protein is CASSQETGTGRTSPLHF. DNA for the CDR3: TGTGCCAGCAGCCAAGAAACCGGGACAGGTCGTACTTCACCCCTCCACTTT. The gene calls are TRBV4-2 and TRBJ1-6; 8 positions agree with TRBD1. V gave up 0 bases and J gave up 9 bases; unmatched junction bases: 10. Germline V lookup: CDR1 LGHNA, CDR2 YNFKEQ. This CDR3 has 17 residues.

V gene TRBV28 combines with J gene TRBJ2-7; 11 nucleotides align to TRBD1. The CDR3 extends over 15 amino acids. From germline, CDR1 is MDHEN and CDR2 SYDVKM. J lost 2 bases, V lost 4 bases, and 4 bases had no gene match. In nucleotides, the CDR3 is TGTGCCAGCAGTTCGGGACAGGGGGTGACCTACGAGCAGTACTTC. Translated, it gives CASSSGQGVTYEQYF.

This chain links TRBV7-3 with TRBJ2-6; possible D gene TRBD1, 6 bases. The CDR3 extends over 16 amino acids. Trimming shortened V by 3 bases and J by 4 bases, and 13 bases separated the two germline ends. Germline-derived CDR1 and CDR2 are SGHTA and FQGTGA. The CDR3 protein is CASSFPRGSGANVLTF. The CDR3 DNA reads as TGTGCCAGCAGCTTCCCCAGGGGTTCCGGGGCCAACGTCCTGACTTTC.

The CDR3 sequence: CASSLRARDEQYF. CDR3 bases: TGTGCCAGCAGCTTAAGGGCTAGGGACGAGCAGTACTTC. The chain has TRBV13 and TRBJ2-7; D is undetermined. CDR1 and CDR2 from the germline V gene are PRHDT and FYEKMQ (reference sequence). The V end was cut by 2 bases, the J end by 5 bases, with 10 bases between. The CDR3 has 13 amino acids.

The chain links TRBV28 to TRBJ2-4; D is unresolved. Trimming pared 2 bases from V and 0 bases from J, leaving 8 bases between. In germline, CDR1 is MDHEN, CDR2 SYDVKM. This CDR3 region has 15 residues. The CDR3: CASSLAALAKNIQYF. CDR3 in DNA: TGTGCCAGCAGTTTAGCGGCGCTAGCCAAAAACATTCAGTACTTC.

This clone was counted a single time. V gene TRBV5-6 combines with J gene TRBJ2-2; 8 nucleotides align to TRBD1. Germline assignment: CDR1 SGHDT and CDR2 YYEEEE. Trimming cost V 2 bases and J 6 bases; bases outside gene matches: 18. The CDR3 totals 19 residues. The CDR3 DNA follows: TGTGCCAGCAGCTTTTGGGGCTTAAGAGGACAGGGAGAGGCCGGGGAGCTGTTTTTT. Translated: CASSFWGLRGQGEAGELFF.

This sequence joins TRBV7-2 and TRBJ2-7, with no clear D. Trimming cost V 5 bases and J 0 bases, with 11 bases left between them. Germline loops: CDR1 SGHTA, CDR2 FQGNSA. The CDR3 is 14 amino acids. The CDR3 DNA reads TGTGCCAGCAGCACCGCCGGGTTCTCCTACGAGCAGTACTTC. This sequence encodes CASSTAGFSYEQYF.

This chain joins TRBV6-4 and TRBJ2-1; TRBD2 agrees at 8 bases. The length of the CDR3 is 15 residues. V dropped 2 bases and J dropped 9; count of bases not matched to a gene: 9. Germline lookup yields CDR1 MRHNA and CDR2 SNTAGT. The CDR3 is CASSDLGAGAGEQFF. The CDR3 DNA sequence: TGTGCCAGCAGTGACCTTGGAGCGGGGGCGGGTGAGCAGTTCTTC.

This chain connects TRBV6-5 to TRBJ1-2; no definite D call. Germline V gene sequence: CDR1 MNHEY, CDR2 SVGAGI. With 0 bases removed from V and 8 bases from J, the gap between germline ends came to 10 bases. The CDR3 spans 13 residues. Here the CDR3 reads CASSYSRTGGYTF. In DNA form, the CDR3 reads TGTGCCAGCAGTTACTCGAGAACTGGGGGCTACACCTTC.

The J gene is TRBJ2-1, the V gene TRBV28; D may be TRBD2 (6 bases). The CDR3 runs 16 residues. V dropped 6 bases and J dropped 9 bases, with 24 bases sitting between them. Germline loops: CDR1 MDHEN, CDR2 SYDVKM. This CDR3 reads CASSPPSPGGRGEQFF. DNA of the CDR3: TGTGCCAGCAGCCCTCCCTCACCCGGAGGGCGGGGTGAGCAGTTCTTC.

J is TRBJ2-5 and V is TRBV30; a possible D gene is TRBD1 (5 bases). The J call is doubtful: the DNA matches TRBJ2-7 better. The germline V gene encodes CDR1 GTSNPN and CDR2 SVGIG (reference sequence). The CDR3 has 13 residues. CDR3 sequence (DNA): TGTGCCTGGGGCGACGGACGGACATACGAGCAGTACTTC. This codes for CAWGDGRTYEQYF.